These 21 T cell receptor beta chains came from one sample sequenced in a study of blood T cell repertoires in COVID-19. Libraries were prepared by immunoSEQ multiplex PCR; TCRdb keeps only in-frame clonotypes and omits some of them. Here the sample spans nearly 250,000 clones, roughly 79% being singletons. The sample taken for sequencing was peripheral blood. Receptors were obtained from a woman aged 80 or older with acute or convalescent COVID-19.

The CDR3 sequence is CASRVARAGSPLHF. CDR3 DNA sequence: TGTGCCAGCAGGGTCGCCAGGGCCGGTTCACCCCTCCACTTT. The chain recombines TRBV2 with TRBJ1-6, with a weak D call TRBD1 (5 bases). CDR1 and CDR2 (germline): SNHLY, FYNNEI. Trimming removed 6 bases from V and 9 bases from J, with 15 bases in between. The CDR3 is 14 amino acids.

The rearrangement links TRBV18 to TRBJ1-1, with TRBD1 matching over 10 bases. Germline CDR1 KGHSH, CDR2 LQKENI. This CDR3 is 16 amino acids long. Trimming removed 3 bases from V and 1 base from J; junction bases left unmatched: 5. CDR3 sequence: CASSPGTGASNTEAFF. For the CDR3, the DNA is TGTGCCAGCTCACCGGGGACAGGGGCTTCGAACACTGAAGCTTTCTTT.

Comment on this clone: Other DNA variants within this sample encode the same CDR3. The chain uses TRBV7-2 and TRBJ2-7; D is unresolved. The V and J ends lost 1 base and 6 bases respectively, with 13 bases between them. CDR1 and CDR2 (germline): SGHTA, FQGNSA. The CDR3 covers 14 residues. CDR3 protein: CASSLVQSPSEQYF. The CDR3 coding sequence is TGTGCCAGCAGCTTAGTTCAGAGCCCTAGCGAGCAGTACTTC.

The chain recombines TRBV19 with TRBJ1-5; D not resolved. Germline values: CDR1 LNHDA, CDR2 SQIVND (reference sequence). CDR3 length: 14 residues. Trimming shortened V by 4 bases and J by 4 bases, and 11 bases separated the two germline ends. The CDR3 nucleotides are TGTGCCAGTAGTAACTTAGACGGGAATCAGCCCCAGCATTTT. Translated: CASSNLDGNQPQHF.

V usage is TRBV2 and J usage is TRBJ1-2; maybe TRBD1 (5 bases). CDR3 length: 14 residues. From germline, CDR1 is SNHLY and CDR2 FYNNEI. The ends were cut back, 7 bases at V and 0 bases at J, with 12 bases in the middle. The DNA of the CDR3 is TGTGCCAGCATTTCTGACAGAGCTAACTATGGCTACACCTTC. As protein: CASISDRANYGYTF.

The chain couples TRBV11-2 to TRBJ1-2; 11 bases match TRBD1. The CDR3 has 14 residues. CDR1 and CDR2 from the germline V gene are SGHAT and FQNNGV. With V trimmed by 4 bases and J by 7 bases, 5 bases remained unmatched. CDR3 coding DNA: TGTGCCAGCAGCTACGGACAGGGGGCGCCTGGCTACACCTTC. Translated: CASSYGQGAPGYTF.

There are a few counts of this clone. The chain couples TRBV7-3 to TRBJ1-1, with 7 bases identical to TRBD1. The V segment lost 5 bases and the J segment 11 bases; nucleotides outside the gene matches: 11. The CDR3 is 13 residues long. Germline V gene data show CDR1 as SGHTA and CDR2 as FQGTGA. CDR3 nucleotides: TGTGCCAGCAGCACCCAAAGGACAGGTCTTGCTTTCTTT. Its protein product is CASSTQRTGLAFF.

The CDR3 nucleotides read TGTGCCAGTAGTCCCTGGCTGGGCAGCAACACTGAAGCTTTCTTT. Protein sequence: CASSPWLGSNTEAFF. V usage is TRBV19 and J usage is TRBJ1-1; D gene unclear. Germline V lookup: CDR1 LNHDA, CDR2 SQIVND (reference sequence). Trimming cost V 5 bases and J 2 bases, with 15 bases left between them. The CDR3 contains 15 residues.

V gene TRBV7-9 combines with J gene TRBJ1-5; D is perhaps TRBD1 (5 bases). The V end lost 3 bases, the J end lost 9 bases, and 12 bases lay between the germline ends. There are 13 residues in the CDR3. CDR1 SEHNR and CDR2 FQNEAQ come from the germline V gene (reference sequence). The CDR3 coding sequence is TGTGCCAGCAGCTTCCCAGGGTCTACGCCCCAGCATTTT. Translation gives CASSFPGSTPQHF.

This chain uses TRBV9 with TRBJ1-1, with no clear D. The CDR3 length is 13 residues. The germline V and J ends were trimmed by 0 bases and 10 bases, with 13 bases remaining between them. Germline CDR1 and CDR2: SGDLS and YYNGEE. This chain's CDR3 is CASSVEEGMGAFF. The CDR3 coding sequence is TGTGCCAGCAGCGTAGAGGAGGGCATGGGAGCTTTCTTT. Full variable domain (outside the CDR3, taken from reference TRBV9 and TRBJ1-1): DSGVTQTPKHLITATGQRVTLRCSPRSGDLSVYWYQQSLDQGLQFLIQYYNGEERAKGNILERFSAQQFPDLHSELNLSSLELGDSALYFCASSVEEGMGAFFGQGTRLTVV.

The V call is TRBV5-6, the J call TRBJ2-3, with 8 bases fitting TRBD2. Germline-derived CDR1 and CDR2 are SGHDT and YYEEEE. The CDR3 has 15 amino acids. The V and J ends lost 0 bases and 1 base, in that order; junction bases with no gene match: 1. CDR3 residues: CASSLVTSGTDTQYF. DNA of the CDR3: TGTGCCAGCAGCTTGGTGACTAGCGGCACAGATACGCAGTATTTT. The full variable domain, with the rest looked up from reference TRBV5-6 and TRBJ2-3, is DAGVTQSPTHLIKTRGQQVTLRCSPKSGHDTVSWYQQALGQGPQFIFQYYEEEERQRGNFPDRFSGHQFPNYSSELNVNALLLGDSALYLCASSLVTSGTDTQYFGPGTRLTVL.

The J gene is TRBJ2-2, the V gene TRBV15, with D tentatively TRBD2 (5 bases). The germline V and J ends were trimmed by 8 bases and 0 bases, with 10 bases remaining between them. The CDR3 has 14 residues. The germline CDR1 and CDR2 sequences are LNHNV and YYDKDF (reference sequence). CDR3 in amino acids: CATSLAANTGELFF. The CDR3 bases are TGTGCCACCTCCCTAGCCGCGAACACCGGGGAGCTGTTTTTT.

In regard to this clone: The same CDR3 also results from other DNA sequences found in this sample. V and J are TRBV5-1 and TRBJ1-2; D is undetermined. Germline CDR1 and CDR2: SGHRS and YFSETQ. The CDR3 consists of 13 residues. V was shortened by 0 bases and J by 3 bases, with 6 bases between the two germline ends. The CDR3 region is CASSLGGDYGYTF. CDR3 nucleotides: TGCGCCAGCAGCTTGGGCGGTGACTATGGCTACACCTTC.

The V and J genes are TRBV28 and TRBJ1-1, with no clear D. The CDR3 totals 13 residues. V lost 7 bases and J lost 1, with 10 bases in between. Germline values: CDR1 MDHEN, CDR2 SYDVKM. The CDR3: CASTPPENTEAFF. The CDR3 nucleotides are TGTGCCAGCACCCCCCCAGAGAACACTGAAGCTTTCTTT.

The CDR3 DNA reads as TGTGCCAGCAGTTTATACAGGGCCATTAGTTATGGCTACACCTTC. Translation gives CASSLYRAISYGYTF. The chain links TRBV28 to TRBJ1-2; a weak D match, TRBD1 (6 bases). This CDR3 is 15 amino acids long. CDR1 is MDHEN, CDR2 SYDVKM, per germline. Trimming shortened V by 1 base and J by 5 bases, and 14 bases separated the two germline ends.

The V and J genes are TRBV10-3 and TRBJ2-1, with D perhaps matching TRBD2 (6 bases). This CDR3 is built from 13 residues. The V end was cut by 10 bases, the J end by 4 bases, with 14 bases between. The V gene's germline CDR1 is ENHRY and CDR2 SYGVKD. The CDR3 loop is CASQGLSYNEQFF. CDR3 nucleotide sequence: TGTGCCAGCCAGGGACTCTCTTACAATGAGCAGTTCTTC.

The chain recombines TRBV7-2 with TRBJ2-5, with D possibly matching TRBD2 (7 bases). Trimming pared 7 bases from V and 5 bases from J, leaving 20 bases between. This CDR3 has 15 residues. Germline CDR1 reads SGHTA; CDR2 reads FQGNSA. DNA for the CDR3: TGTGCCAGCAAGCTTAGAGGGGGGGCAGGGGAGACCCAGTACTTC. It specifies CASKLRGGAGETQYF.

This sequence joins TRBV4-1 and TRBJ1-3; D gene ambiguous. Germline assignment: CDR1 MGHRA and CDR2 YSYEKL. The CDR3 has 15 amino acids. The V end lost 2 bases, the J end lost 0 bases, and 8 bases lay between the germline ends. CDR3 in amino acids: CASSQFLSSGNTIYF. Here the CDR3 DNA reads TGCGCCAGCAGCCAATTCCTGTCCTCTGGAAACACCATATATTTT.

The chain couples TRBV18 to TRBJ2-7; 12 nucleotides align to TRBD2. The CDR3 loop spans 15 amino acids. Germline values: CDR1 KGHSH, CDR2 LQKENI. The V segment lost 5 bases and the J segment 5 bases; nucleotides outside the gene matches: 7. The CDR3 DNA reads as TGTGCCAGCTCAGGGCTAGCGGGGGGGCCCAACGAGCAGTACTTC. It yields the protein CASSGLAGGPNEQYF.

The V gene is TRBV18, the J gene TRBJ1-4; D unclear. The V end lost 3 bases, the J end lost 3 bases, and 8 bases lay between the germline ends. This CDR3 is built from 14 residues. Germline V gives CDR1 KGHSH, CDR2 LQKENI. The CDR3 DNA reads as TGTGCCAGCTCACCCGGAACAGCTAATGAAAAACTGTTTTTT. Its translation: CASSPGTANEKLFF.

This clone appeared a single time. This chain uses TRBV5-4 with TRBJ2-3; 9 positions agree with TRBD2. This CDR3 spans 15 amino acids. Per germline, CDR1 SGHNT and CDR2 YYREEE (reference sequence). Trimming removed 4 bases from V and 5 bases from J; junction bases left unmatched: 8. The CDR3, as DNA: TGTGCCAGCAGCCGCCAGACTAGCGGTGGAGATACGCAGTATTTT. The encoded protein is CASSRQTSGGDTQYF. Full variable domain (remainder filled in from reference TRBV5-4 and TRBJ2-3): ETGVTQSPTHLIKTRGQQVTLRCSSQSGHNTVSWYQQALGQGPQFIFQYYREEENGRGNFPPRFSGLQFPNYSSELNVNALELDDSALYLCASSRQTSGGDTQYFGPGTRLTVL.